This T cell receptor beta chain derives from a study of T cell clones after liver transplantation. Whole-study context: As an antigen-independent comparator, third-party-reactive TCRbeta sequences came from pre-transplant mixed lymphocyte reactions. HCV positivity affected three of eight recipients; the rest lacked autoimmune or viral indications.

Germline lookup yields CDR1 LGHNA and CDR2 YNFKEQ. The CDR3 sequence is 14 residues long. Unmatched junction bases numbered 0, after V lost 1 base and J lost 1 base. Thawed unstimulated PBMCs were FACS-sorted by CD3, CD4 and CD8 into two populations. The repertoire was sequenced with immunoSEQ multiplex PCR; TCRdb's copy has only in-frame clones and lacks some. This table has about 99,000 clones, 82% appearing once. This TCR was recovered from a human donor who received a liver transplant. The chain links TRBV4-2 to TRBJ2-5; TRBD1 agrees at 7 bases. Source: CD4+ T cells from blood, taken before liver transplant. CDR3 protein: CASSQGDSQETQYF. The CDR3, as DNA: TGTGCCAGCAGCCAAGGGGACAGCCAAGAGACCCAGTACTTC.